The clone carrying this T cell receptor (beta chain) was seen once. This entry belongs to a study of blood T cell repertoires in COVID-19. As for the study in general: The study drew acute and convalescent COVID-19 samples from the United States, Italy and Spain. T cells, B-cell-depleted T cells, or PBMCs provided the cDNA or gDNA that served as material.

Authors' analysis steps: Reference gene primer amplification gave nucleated cell count estimates. Produced via immunoSEQ multiplex PCR; TCRdb's table is partial and in-frame only. That table furnishes V, J and clone size, whereas the DNA furnished D and trimming. In the table there are a few hundred thousand clones, around 80% of which are singletons. The V gene's germline CDR1 is SGHAT and CDR2 FQNNGV. With 2 bases clipped from V and 4 bases from J, the junction kept 5 bases outside the gene matches. The CDR3 has 16 residues. Sequencing used peripheral blood. The chain links TRBV11-2 to TRBJ2-5; 12 bases are shared with TRBD2. The source is a man aged 35 to 55 who had recovered from COVID-19. This CDR3 is CASSLLAGGPPETQYF. CDR3 DNA sequence: TGTGCCAGCAGCTTACTAGCGGGAGGGCCTCCAGAGACCCAGTACTTC.